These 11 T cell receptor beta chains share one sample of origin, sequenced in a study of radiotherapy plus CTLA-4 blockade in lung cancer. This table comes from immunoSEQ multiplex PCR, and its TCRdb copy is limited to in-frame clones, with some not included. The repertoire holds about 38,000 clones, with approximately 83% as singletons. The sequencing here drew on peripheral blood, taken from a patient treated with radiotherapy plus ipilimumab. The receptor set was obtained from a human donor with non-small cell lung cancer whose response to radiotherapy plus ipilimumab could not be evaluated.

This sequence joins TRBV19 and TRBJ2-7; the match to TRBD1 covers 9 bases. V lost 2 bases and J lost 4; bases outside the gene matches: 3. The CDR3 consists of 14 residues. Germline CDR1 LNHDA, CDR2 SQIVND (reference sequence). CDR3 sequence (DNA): TGTGCCAGTAGTATACTACAGGGGGCTTACGAGCAGTACTTC. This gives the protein CASSILQGAYEQYF.

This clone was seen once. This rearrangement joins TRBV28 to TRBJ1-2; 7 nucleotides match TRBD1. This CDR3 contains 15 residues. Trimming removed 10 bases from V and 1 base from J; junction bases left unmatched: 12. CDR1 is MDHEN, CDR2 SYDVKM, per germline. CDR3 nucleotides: TGTGCCACCGACAGGGAGGAGACTGGTAACTATGGCTACACCTTC. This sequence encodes CATDREETGNYGYTF.

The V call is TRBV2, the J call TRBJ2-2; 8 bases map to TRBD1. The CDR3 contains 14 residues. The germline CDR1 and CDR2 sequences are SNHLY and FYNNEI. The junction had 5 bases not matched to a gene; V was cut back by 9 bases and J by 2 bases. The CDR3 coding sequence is TGTGCCAGAGACAGGGGCGGTAACACCGGGGAGCTGTTTTTT. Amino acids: CARDRGGNTGELFF.

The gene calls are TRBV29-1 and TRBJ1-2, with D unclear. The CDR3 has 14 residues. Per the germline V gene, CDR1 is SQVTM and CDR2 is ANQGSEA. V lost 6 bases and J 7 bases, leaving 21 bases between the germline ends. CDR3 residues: CSVAARGTRGGYTF. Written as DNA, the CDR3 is TGCAGCGTCGCTGCCCGCGGCACGAGAGGTGGCTACACCTTC.

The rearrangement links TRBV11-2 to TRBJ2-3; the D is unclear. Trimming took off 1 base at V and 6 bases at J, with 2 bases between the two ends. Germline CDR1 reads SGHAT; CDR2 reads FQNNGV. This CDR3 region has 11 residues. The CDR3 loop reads CASSLADTQYF. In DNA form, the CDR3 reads TGTGCCAGCAGCTTAGCTGATACGCAGTATTTT.

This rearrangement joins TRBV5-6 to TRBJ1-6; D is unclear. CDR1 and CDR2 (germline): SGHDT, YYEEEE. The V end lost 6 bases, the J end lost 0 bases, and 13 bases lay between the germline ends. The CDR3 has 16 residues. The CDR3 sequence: CASTALRSSYNSPLHF. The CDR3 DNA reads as TGTGCCAGCACCGCTCTGAGAAGCTCCTATAATTCACCCCTCCACTTT.

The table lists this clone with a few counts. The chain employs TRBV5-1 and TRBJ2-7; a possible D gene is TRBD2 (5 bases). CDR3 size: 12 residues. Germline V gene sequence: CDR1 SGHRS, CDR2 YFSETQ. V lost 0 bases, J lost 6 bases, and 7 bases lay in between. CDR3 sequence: CASSLEGSEQYF. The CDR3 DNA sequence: TGCGCCAGCAGCTTGGAAGGGAGCGAGCAGTACTTC. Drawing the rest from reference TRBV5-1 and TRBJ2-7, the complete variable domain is KAGVTQTPRYLIKTRGQQVTLSCSPISGHRSVSWYQQTPGQGLQFLFEYFSETQRNKGNFPGRFSGRQFSNSRSEMNVSTLELGDSALYLCASSLEGSEQYFGPGTRLTVT.

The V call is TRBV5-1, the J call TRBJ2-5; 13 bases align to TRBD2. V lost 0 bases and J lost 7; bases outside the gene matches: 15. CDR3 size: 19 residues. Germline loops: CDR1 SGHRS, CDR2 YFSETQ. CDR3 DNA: TGCGCCAGCAGCTTGGGGTCGGAGGGGACTAGCGGGACCTCGGGGACCCAGTACTTC. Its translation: CASSLGSEGTSGTSGTQYF.

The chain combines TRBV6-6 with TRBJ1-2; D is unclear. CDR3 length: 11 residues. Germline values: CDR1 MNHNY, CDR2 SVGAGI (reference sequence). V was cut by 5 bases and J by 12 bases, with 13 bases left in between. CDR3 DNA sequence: TGTGCCAGCAGTCAGGTCCTCTTACACACCTTC. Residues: CASSQVLLHTF.

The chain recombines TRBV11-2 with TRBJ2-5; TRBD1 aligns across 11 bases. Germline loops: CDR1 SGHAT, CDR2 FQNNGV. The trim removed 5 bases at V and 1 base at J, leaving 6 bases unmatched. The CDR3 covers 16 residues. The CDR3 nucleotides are TGTGCCAGCAGCCTAACCGGGACAGGGGGCCAAGAGACCCAGTACTTC. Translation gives CASSLTGTGGQETQYF.

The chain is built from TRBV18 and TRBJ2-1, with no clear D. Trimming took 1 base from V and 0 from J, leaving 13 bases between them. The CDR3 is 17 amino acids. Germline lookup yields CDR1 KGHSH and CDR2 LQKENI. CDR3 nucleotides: TGTGCCAGCTCACCACTCCAACAGTTGAGCTCCTACAATGAGCAGTTCTTC. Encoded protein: CASSPLQQLSSYNEQFF.